Listed below are T cell receptor beta chains from one sample, sequenced in a study of blood T cell repertoires in COVID-19. The data were produced by immunoSEQ multiplex PCR, yet TCRdb's version contains in-frame clones alone and is incomplete. The profile shows 150,000 to 200,000 clones, roughly nine tenths of them singletons. Source material: peripheral blood. The receptors here all came from a woman aged 60-75 years with COVID-19, enrolled during active disease. Both conserved end residues are part of each CDR3. A D gene is named only where the DNA matches it firmly. The size field is filled for only some rows; it gives once, few, many or a size class.

D gene: NA
CDR3 length: 14
V gene: TRBV27
J gene: TRBJ2-7
clone size: NA
CDR3 DNA: TGTGCCAGCAGTATAACAGGGAGCTTCTACGAGCAGTACTTC
CDR3 protein: CASSITGSFYEQYF

D gene: NA
CDR3 length: 17
V gene: TRBV7-2
J gene: TRBJ2-6
clone size: NA
CDR3 DNA: TGTGCCAGCAGCTTAGTGGCGGGGGCCAGCTGGGCCAACGTCCTGACTTTC
CDR3 protein: CASSLVAGASWANVLTF

D gene: NA
CDR3 length: 13
V gene: TRBV5-6
J gene: TRBJ2-5
clone size: NA
CDR3 DNA: TGTGCCAGCAGCCGACAGCCCCAAGAGACCCAGTACTTC
CDR3 protein: CASSRQPQETQYF

D gene: NA
CDR3 length: 15
V gene: TRBV7-9
J gene: TRBJ1-4
clone size: NA
CDR3 DNA: TGTGCCAGCAGCTTTACAGGGTTTAGAGGTGAAAAACTGTTTTTT
CDR3 protein: CASSFTGFRGEKLFF

D gene: NA
CDR3 length: 13
V gene: TRBV19
J gene: TRBJ1-1
clone size: NA
CDR3 DNA: TGTGCCAGTATTAGGGGAATGAACACTGAAGCTTTCTTT
CDR3 protein: CASIRGMNTEAFF

D gene: TRBD1
CDR3 length: 18
V gene: TRBV5-1
J gene: TRBJ1-5
clone size: NA
CDR3 DNA: TGCGCCAGCAGCTGGGAGAAAAGGCCGGGACAGGCACAACAGCCCCAGCATTTT
CDR3 protein: CASSWEKRPGQAQQPQHF

D gene: TRBD1
CDR3 length: 19
V gene: TRBV3-1/TRBV3-2
J gene: TRBJ1-4
clone size: NA
CDR3 DNA: TGTGCCAGCAGCCAAGATTCCGGGACAGGGGGCAAGGCTAATGAAAAACTGTTTTTT
CDR3 protein: CASSQDSGTGGKANEKLFF

D gene: TRBD1
CDR3 length: 15
V gene: TRBV3-1/TRBV3-2
J gene: TRBJ1-2
clone size: NA
CDR3 DNA: TGTGCCAGCAGCCGTAGCGGGACAGGGCTTTATGGCTACACCTTC
CDR3 protein: CASSRSGTGLYGYTF

D gene: TRBD2
CDR3 length: 17
V gene: TRBV24-1
J gene: TRBJ2-3
clone size: NA
CDR3 DNA: TGTGCCACCAGTGATGGGCTAGCGGGAGGGCCTGTAAATACGCAGTATTTT
CDR3 protein: CATSDGLAGGPVNTQYF

D gene: TRBD1
CDR3 length: 15
V gene: TRBV14
J gene: TRBJ2-2
clone size: NA
CDR3 DNA: TGTGCCAGCAGTCGGGACAGTGGAAACACCGGGGAGCTGTTTTTT
CDR3 protein: CASSRDSGNTGELFF

D gene: TRBD1
CDR3 length: 16
V gene: TRBV7-9
J gene: TRBJ2-3
clone size: NA
CDR3 DNA: TGTGCCAGCAGCTTACGTCCGGCAGGGGGAACAGATACGCAGTATTTT
CDR3 protein: CASSLRPAGGTDTQYF

D gene: TRBD2
CDR3 length: 20
V gene: TRBV5-1
J gene: TRBJ2-1
clone size: NA
CDR3 DNA: TGCGCCAGCAGCGTATCCGGGACTAGCGGGGCGAAGAGCTCCTACAATGAGCAGTTCTTC
CDR3 protein: CASSVSGTSGAKSSYNEQFF

D gene: NA
CDR3 length: 11
V gene: TRBV30
J gene: TRBJ1-4
clone size: NA
CDR3 DNA: TGTGCCTGCCTCTCAGGAGGGGAACTGTTTTTT
CDR3 protein: CACLSGGELFF

D gene: NA
CDR3 length: 15
V gene: TRBV7-2
J gene: TRBJ2-5
clone size: NA
CDR3 DNA: TGTGCCAGCAGCTTATTCGGACAACTCCAAGAGACCCAGTACTTC
CDR3 protein: CASSLFGQLQETQYF

D gene: TRBD1
CDR3 length: 15
V gene: TRBV28
J gene: TRBJ1-1
clone size: NA
CDR3 DNA: TGTGCCAGCAGTGCAGGGGGCCTGGATGACACTGAAGCTTTCTTT
CDR3 protein: CASSAGGLDDTEAFF

D gene: TRBD1
CDR3 length: 15
V gene: TRBV9
J gene: TRBJ1-2
clone size: NA
CDR3 DNA: TGTGCCAGCAGCGTAGCAGGGGGAATTAACTATGGCTACACCTTC
CDR3 protein: CASSVAGGINYGYTF

D gene: NA
CDR3 length: 13
V gene: TRBV27
J gene: TRBJ1-5
clone size: NA
CDR3 DNA: TGTGCCAGCAGCCGGGGTGGTAATCAGCCCCAGCATTTT
CDR3 protein: CASSRGGNQPQHF

D gene: NA
CDR3 length: 14
V gene: TRBV12-5
J gene: TRBJ2-7
clone size: NA
CDR3 DNA: TGTGCTAGTGGTTTCCCCCCGGGGGACTACGAGCAGTACTTC
CDR3 protein: CASGFPPGDYEQYF

D gene: NA
CDR3 length: 14
V gene: TRBV14
J gene: TRBJ2-7
clone size: NA
CDR3 DNA: TGTGCCAGCAGCCATCGCAGCGGTACGGGTGAGCAGTACTTC
CDR3 protein: CASSHRSGTGEQYF

D gene: TRBD1
CDR3 length: 13
V gene: TRBV4-2
J gene: TRBJ1-5
clone size: NA
CDR3 DNA: TGTGCCAGCAGCAGGGACAGGAATCAGCCCCAGCATTTT
CDR3 protein: CASSRDRNQPQHF

D gene: TRBD2
CDR3 length: 16
V gene: TRBV5-4
J gene: TRBJ2-7
clone size: NA
CDR3 DNA: TGTGCCAGCAGCCGTTCGGCTAGCGGGGTACTCTACGAGCAGTACTTC
CDR3 protein: CASSRSASGVLYEQYF

D gene: NA
CDR3 length: 15
V gene: TRBV5-1
J gene: TRBJ1-4
clone size: NA
CDR3 DNA: TGCGCCAGCAGCTTGAACAGGGTTAGTGATGAAAAACTGTTTTTT
CDR3 protein: CASSLNRVSDEKLFF

D gene: TRBD2
CDR3 length: 13
V gene: TRBV30
J gene: TRBJ2-1
clone size: NA
CDR3 DNA: TGTGCCTGGAGTCCGACTAGCGCCAATGAGCAGTTCTTC
CDR3 protein: CAWSPTSANEQFF

D gene: TRBD2
CDR3 length: 15
V gene: TRBV30
J gene: TRBJ2-1
clone size: NA
CDR3 DNA: TGTGCCTGGAGTGTAATTAGCGGGAGGTCAAATGAGCAGTTCTTC
CDR3 protein: CAWSVISGRSNEQFF

D gene: NA
CDR3 length: 13
V gene: TRBV4-1
J gene: TRBJ2-5
clone size: NA
CDR3 DNA: TGCGCCAGCAGCCAAGGGACTCCTAGGACCCAGTACTTC
CDR3 protein: CASSQGTPRTQYF

D gene: TRBD2
CDR3 length: 15
V gene: TRBV5-4
J gene: TRBJ2-7
clone size: few
CDR3 DNA: TGTGCCAGCAGCTTGGTCCTAGCGGGAGCCCACGAGCAGTACTTC
CDR3 protein: CASSLVLAGAHEQYF

D gene: NA
CDR3 length: 14
V gene: TRBV24-1
J gene: TRBJ2-2
clone size: once
CDR3 DNA: TGTGCCACCAGTGTGTACAGTGGCACCGGGGAGCTGTTTTTT
CDR3 protein: CATSVYSGTGELFF

D gene: TRBD1
CDR3 length: 16
V gene: TRBV11-3
J gene: TRBJ2-3
clone size: NA
CDR3 DNA: TGTGCCAGCAGCTTCAGAGGACAGGGATACGCAGATACGCAGTATTTT
CDR3 protein: CASSFRGQGYADTQYF

D gene: NA
CDR3 length: 13
V gene: TRBV4-3
J gene: TRBJ2-7
clone size: NA
CDR3 DNA: TGCGCCAGCAGCCAAGATCGGGGATACGAGCAGTACTTC
CDR3 protein: CASSQDRGYEQYF

D gene: NA
CDR3 length: 14
V gene: TRBV28
J gene: TRBJ1-2
clone size: NA
CDR3 DNA: TGTGCCAGCACCCCCACCGGGGAGGGCTATGGCTACACCTTC
CDR3 protein: CASTPTGEGYGYTF

D gene: NA
CDR3 length: 14
V gene: TRBV5-1
J gene: TRBJ1-2
clone size: NA
CDR3 DNA: TGCGCCAGCAGCTACCGGGACACAAGATATGGCTACACCTTC
CDR3 protein: CASSYRDTRYGYTF

D gene: NA
CDR3 length: 14
V gene: TRBV4-2
J gene: TRBJ2-7
clone size: NA
CDR3 DNA: TGTGCCAGCAGCCGACTGACTAGATTCGGCGAGCAGTACTTC
CDR3 protein: CASSRLTRFGEQYF

D gene: TRBD1
CDR3 length: 16
V gene: TRBV18
J gene: TRBJ2-7
clone size: few
CDR3 DNA: TGTGCCAGCTCACCAGGGGTCGGGACAGGGGGTTACGAGCAGTACTTC
CDR3 protein: CASSPGVGTGGYEQYF

D gene: TRBD1
CDR3 length: 17
V gene: TRBV29-1
J gene: TRBJ2-1
clone size: NA
CDR3 DNA: TGCAGCGTTGATGGGGTGCGACAGGGCGGTTCCTACAATGAGCAGTTCTTC
CDR3 protein: CSVDGVRQGGSYNEQFF

D gene: TRBD1
CDR3 length: 14
V gene: TRBV4-1
J gene: TRBJ2-1
clone size: NA
CDR3 DNA: TGCGCCAGCACCCCAGCGAGGGGGCCGGATGAGCAGTTCTTC
CDR3 protein: CASTPARGPDEQFF

D gene: NA
CDR3 length: 15
V gene: TRBV14
J gene: TRBJ1-4
clone size: NA
CDR3 DNA: TGTGCCAGCAGCCAAGAAGTCGGGGCTAATGAAAAACTGTTTTTT
CDR3 protein: CASSQEVGANEKLFF

D gene: NA
CDR3 length: 11
V gene: TRBV7-2
J gene: TRBJ2-1
clone size: NA
CDR3 DNA: TGTGCCAGCAGTCGTTACAATGAGCAGTTCTTC
CDR3 protein: CASSRYNEQFF

D gene: NA
CDR3 length: 16
V gene: TRBV6-5
J gene: TRBJ1-5
clone size: NA
CDR3 DNA: TGTGCCAGCAGTTACTCGTCCGGGGAAGTCAATCAGCCCCAGCATTTT
CDR3 protein: CASSYSSGEVNQPQHF

D gene: NA
CDR3 length: 15
V gene: TRBV7-5
J gene: TRBJ2-7
clone size: NA
CDR3 DNA: TGTGCCAGAAGCCATGCCCGGGACAGCTCCTACGAGCAGTACTTC
CDR3 protein: CARSHARDSSYEQYF

D gene: NA
CDR3 length: 16
V gene: TRBV5-1
J gene: TRBJ1-2
clone size: NA
CDR3 DNA: TGCGCCAGCAGACTTGAACAGGGTTTGGTCCGCGGTGGCTACACCTTC
CDR3 protein: CASRLEQGLVRGGYTF

D gene: TRBD2
CDR3 length: 15
V gene: TRBV9
J gene: TRBJ2-2
clone size: NA
CDR3 DNA: TGTGCCAGCAGCGAGCGGGGAGGGAACACCGGGGAGCTGTTTTTT
CDR3 protein: CASSERGGNTGELFF

D gene: NA
CDR3 length: 12
V gene: TRBV30
J gene: TRBJ2-7
clone size: NA
CDR3 DNA: TGTGCCTCCGCGGGGTCTTCCTACGAGCAGTACTTC
CDR3 protein: CASAGSSYEQYF

D gene: TRBD1
CDR3 length: 17
V gene: TRBV7-9
J gene: TRBJ1-5
clone size: NA
CDR3 DNA: TGTGCCAGCAGCCCTGGGACAGGGGGGAAGGACAATCAGCCCCAGCATTTT
CDR3 protein: CASSPGTGGKDNQPQHF

D gene: TRBD1
CDR3 length: 12
V gene: TRBV5-8
J gene: TRBJ2-7
clone size: NA
CDR3 DNA: TGTGCCAGCAGCTTAGGGGGCCTCGAGCAGTACTTC
CDR3 protein: CASSLGGLEQYF

D gene: NA
CDR3 length: 15
V gene: TRBV5-1
J gene: TRBJ2-1
clone size: NA
CDR3 DNA: TGCGCCAGCAGCATGGGGGGCGGGGTGGTCAATGAGCAGTTCTTC
CDR3 protein: CASSMGGGVVNEQFF

D gene: NA
CDR3 length: 13
V gene: TRBV12-3/TRBV12-4
J gene: TRBJ1-2
clone size: NA
CDR3 DNA: TGTGCCAGCAGTTCAGTGGAGGTCAGCGGCTACACCTTC
CDR3 protein: CASSSVEVSGYTF

D gene: NA
CDR3 length: 14
V gene: TRBV4-3
J gene: TRBJ1-1
clone size: NA
CDR3 DNA: TGCGCCAGCAGCCACGGGGGTTTTAACACTGAAGCTTTCTTT
CDR3 protein: CASSHGGFNTEAFF

D gene: TRBD2
CDR3 length: 17
V gene: TRBV6-1
J gene: TRBJ2-5
clone size: NA
CDR3 DNA: TGTGCCAGCAGTGCCTCGGGACTAGCGGTTAGAGAAGAGACCCAGTACTTC
CDR3 protein: CASSASGLAVREETQYF

D gene: NA
CDR3 length: 12
V gene: TRBV19
J gene: TRBJ1-4
clone size: NA
CDR3 DNA: TGTGCCAGTAAACAGAGTAATGAAAAACTGTTTTTT
CDR3 protein: CASKQSNEKLFF

D gene: NA
CDR3 length: 15
V gene: TRBV6-6
J gene: TRBJ1-4
clone size: once
CDR3 DNA: TGTGCCAGCAGTTACTCGTCCTGGGGGGGTGAAAAACTGTTTTTT
CDR3 protein: CASSYSSWGGEKLFF

D gene: NA
CDR3 length: 14
V gene: TRBV7-8
J gene: TRBJ1-5
clone size: NA
CDR3 DNA: TGTGCCAGCAGCTTAACGGAAACGGGGAGGCCCCAGCATTTT
CDR3 protein: CASSLTETGRPQHF

D gene: NA
CDR3 length: 11
V gene: TRBV12-3/TRBV12-4
J gene: TRBJ1-1
clone size: NA
CDR3 DNA: TGTGCCAGCTCCAGGGAGGGAGAAGCTTTCTTT
CDR3 protein: CASSREGEAFF

D gene: NA
CDR3 length: 14
V gene: TRBV5-4
J gene: TRBJ1-1
clone size: NA
CDR3 DNA: TGTGCCAGCAGCTTGCGACAGACGAACACTGAAGCTTTCTTT
CDR3 protein: CASSLRQTNTEAFF

D gene: NA
CDR3 length: 14
V gene: TRBV5-1
J gene: TRBJ1-2
clone size: once
CDR3 DNA: TGCGCCAGCAGCTTGGAGGGGGTGAACTATGGCTACACCTTC
CDR3 protein: CASSLEGVNYGYTF

D gene: TRBD1
CDR3 length: 18
V gene: TRBV3-1/TRBV3-2
J gene: TRBJ1-4
clone size: NA
CDR3 DNA: TGTGCCAGCAGCCCCACAGGGGCTCTCCTTACAACTAATGAAAAACTGTTTTTT
CDR3 protein: CASSPTGALLTTNEKLFF

D gene: TRBD2
CDR3 length: 15
V gene: TRBV12-5
J gene: TRBJ2-3
clone size: NA
CDR3 DNA: TGTGCTAGTGGTTTGGTACGACGGGAGGGAGATACGCAGTATTTT
CDR3 protein: CASGLVRREGDTQYF